This T cell receptor (beta chain) was sequenced for a study of Graves' ophthalmopathy and Graves' hyperthyroidism. Whole-study findings and limits: The model predicted ophthalmopathy progression with 60% to 71% sensitivity and around 72% specificity.

Remarks on this clonotype: No antigen is known for it.

RNA served as the template for amplifying TCR beta CDR3 regions. A first-round RT-PCR used HTBI primers, followed by a second-round multiplex PCR. Using its own MiXCR run on the multiplex PCR reads, TCRdb lists one record per CDR3 protein. Of 580,000 or so distinct CDR3 sequences listed, 35% to 45% are singletons. The length of the CDR3 is 10 residues. CDR1 is SQVTM and CDR2 is ANQGSEA in the germline V gene. What was sequenced was peripheral blood or thyroid tissue (not recorded which). The rearrangement uses TRBV29-1 and TRBJ1-2; D is unclear. The TCR sequence derives from an adult man with Graves' hyperthyroidism. For the CDR3, the DNA is TGCAGTTTTGGAGACTATGGCTACACCTTC. Protein sequence: CSFGDYGYTF.